This TCR beta chain was obtained from a study of early T cells in non-severe SARS-CoV-2 infection. This clonotype was found many times. Germline V gene sequence: CDR1 KGHSH, CDR2 LQKENI. V dropped 3 bases and J dropped 2 bases, with 11 bases sitting between them. CDR3 length equals 14 residues. In TCRdb, the 5' RACE reads were re-called with MiXCR into one record per CDR3 protein. The table records tens of thousands of distinct CDR3 sequences, approximately 5% of them present only once. V is TRBV18 and J is TRBJ2-7; D not resolved. This TCR derives from an adult who was a healthcare worker with PCR-confirmed SARS-CoV-2 infection or an uninfected control (not recorded which). The sequencing sample was made of whole blood. This CDR3 is CASSPPRAPYEQYF. CDR3 sequence (DNA): TGTGCCAGCTCACCTCCCCGGGCACCCTACGAGCAGTACTTC.